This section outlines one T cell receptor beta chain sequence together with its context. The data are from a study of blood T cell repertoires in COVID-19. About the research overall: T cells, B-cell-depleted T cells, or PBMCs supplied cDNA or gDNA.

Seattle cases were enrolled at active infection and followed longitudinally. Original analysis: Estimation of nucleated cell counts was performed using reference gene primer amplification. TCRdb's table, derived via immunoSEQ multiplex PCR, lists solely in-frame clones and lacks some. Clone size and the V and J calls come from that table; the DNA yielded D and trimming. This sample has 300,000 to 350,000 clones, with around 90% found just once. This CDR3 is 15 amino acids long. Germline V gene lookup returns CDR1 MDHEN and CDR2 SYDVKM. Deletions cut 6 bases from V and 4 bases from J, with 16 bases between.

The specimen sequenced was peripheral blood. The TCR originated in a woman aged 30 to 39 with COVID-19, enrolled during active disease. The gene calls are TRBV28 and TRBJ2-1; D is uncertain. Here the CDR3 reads CASRPSPARYNEQFF. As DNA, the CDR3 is TGTGCCAGCAGACCCTCCCCGGCTAGGTACAATGAGCAGTTCTTC.